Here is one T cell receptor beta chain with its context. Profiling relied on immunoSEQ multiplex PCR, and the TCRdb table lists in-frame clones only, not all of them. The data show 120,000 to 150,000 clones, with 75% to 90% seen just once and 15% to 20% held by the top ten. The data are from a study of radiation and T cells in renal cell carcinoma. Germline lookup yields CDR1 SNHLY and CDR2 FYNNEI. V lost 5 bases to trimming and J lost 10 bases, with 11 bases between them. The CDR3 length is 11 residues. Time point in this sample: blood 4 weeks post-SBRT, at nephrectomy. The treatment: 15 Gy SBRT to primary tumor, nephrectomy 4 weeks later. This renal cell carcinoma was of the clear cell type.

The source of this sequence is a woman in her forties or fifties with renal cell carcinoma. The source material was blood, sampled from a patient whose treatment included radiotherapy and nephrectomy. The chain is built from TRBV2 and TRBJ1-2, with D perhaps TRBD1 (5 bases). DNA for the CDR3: TGTGCCAGCAGTTCGGACACCTTCTACACCTTC. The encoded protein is CASSSDTFYTF.